The rows below give T cell receptor beta chains drawn from one sample of a study of neoadjuvant nivolumab and ipilimumab in lung cancer. Profiling relied on immunoSEQ multiplex PCR, and the TCRdb table lists in-frame clones only, not all of them. The sample consists of 8,000 to 10,000 clones, 60% to 85% of them appearing once. The sequenced sample was tumor tissue, obtained after neoadjuvant nivolumab, alone or with ipilimumab, at or shortly before surgery. The receptor source for this set is an adult with non-small cell lung cancer. Each CDR3 is given with its conserved first and last residue. The order of the fields is J gene, V gene, D gene, clone size, CDR3 DNA, CDR3 protein. D genes are given only for firm matches. Part of the rows lack a size; the others show once, few, many or a class for expanded clones.

TRBJ2-1 TRBV6-6 - - TGTGCCAGCAGAAAAGAGGGCGGGTCTACCTACAATGAGCAGTTCTTC CASRKEGGSTYNEQFF
TRBJ2-5 TRBV18 TRBD2 - TGTGCCAGCTCACCGTTAGCGGGAGGGCCACAAGAGACCCAGTACTTC CASSPLAGGPQETQYF
TRBJ2-4 TRBV6-4 - - TGTGCCAGCAGTGACACCGCCCTAGCCAAAAACATTCAGTACTTC CASSDTALAKNIQYF
TRBJ2-5 TRBV4-1 - - TGCGCCAGCAGCCAAGACCTTGGACAGTTTTTAGAGACCCAGTACTTC CASSQDLGQFLETQYF
TRBJ2-7 TRBV14 TRBD2 - TGTGCCAGCAGCCAAGATTGGGTAAGGACTAGCGTTTCCTACGAGCAGTACTTC CASSQDWVRTSVSYEQYF
TRBJ2-1 TRBV6-6 - once TGTGCCAGCAGTTACCGGAAGGATAGCGTCAATGAGCAGTTCTTC CASSYRKDSVNEQFF
TRBJ2-4 TRBV7-9 - - TGTGCCAGCAGCTTAGAGGGATCAGGAGCCAAAAACATTCAGTACTTC CASSLEGSGAKNIQYF
TRBJ2-5 TRBV18 TRBD2 - TGTGCCAGCTCCCCTCCAGGGACTACTCAAGAGACCCAGTACTTC CASSPPGTTQETQYF
TRBJ1-5 TRBV10-3 - few TGTGCCATCAGTGACGGAGGTAGACAGCCCCAGCATTTT CAISDGGRQPQHF
TRBJ2-2 TRBV7-7 TRBD1 few TGTGCCAGCAGCCCAAGACAGGGACACACCGGGGAGCTGTTTTTT CASSPRQGHTGELFF
TRBJ2-1 TRBV10-3 TRBD1 - TGTGCCATCAGTGAGTTGGGACAGGTTGATGAGCAGTTCTTC CAISELGQVDEQFF
TRBJ2-5 TRBV5-4 TRBD1 - TGTGCCTGTAAGAGGGACAGGGGGATGGGGACCCAGTACTTC CACKRDRGMGTQYF
TRBJ2-7 TRBV7-2 TRBD1 - TGTGCCAGCAGCTTAGGTGGACAGGGGTTCTACGAGCAGTACTTC CASSLGGQGFYEQYF
TRBJ2-1 TRBV7-8 TRBD2 - TGTGCCAGCAGCTTATGGCTTCTCTTTAGCGGGAGGGCTGGAAATGAGCAGTTCTTC CASSLWLLFSGRAGNEQFF
TRBJ2-2 TRBV5-8 - once TGTGCCAGCAGAACTTACGGGGGGCAGGGGAACACCGGGGAGCTGTTTTTT CASRTYGGQGNTGELFF
TRBJ2-5 TRBV6-1 - - TGTGCCAGCAGTGAATCGAGGGAAAGCCAAGAGACCCAGTACTTC CASSESRESQETQYF
TRBJ2-5 TRBV7-2 - - TGTGCCAGCAGCCAGCTGTATGAGACCCAGTACTTC CASSQLYETQYF
TRBJ1-5 TRBV5-6 - - TGTGCCAGCAGCTTGTTCGGGTTCTCCTTAGGCAATCAGCCCCAGCATTTT CASSLFGFSLGNQPQHF
TRBJ2-7 TRBV7-8 TRBD1 few TGTGCCAGCAGCGCACTAACGGGACAGGCTTTGGAGCAGTACTTC CASSALTGQALEQYF
TRBJ2-3 TRBV2 TRBD2 - TGTGCCAGCAGCGCCAGCGGGGGGGCGGGCACAGATACGCAGTATTTT CASSASGGAGTDTQYF
TRBJ1-2 TRBV14 - - TGTGCCAGCAGCCAGGTGGAGGGTGGCTACACCTTC CASSQVEGGYTF
TRBJ2-1 TRBV11-3 TRBD2 - TGTGCCAGCAGCTCAAGAACTAGCGGGAGTTACAATGAGCAGTTCTTC CASSSRTSGSYNEQFF
TRBJ2-2 TRBV7-6 - few TGTGCCAGCAGCTTAGACGGGAACACCGGGGAGCTGTTTTTT CASSLDGNTGELFF
TRBJ2-7 TRBV19 TRBD2 - TGTGCCAGTGCTGGGGGGGCCTACGAGCAGTACTTC CASAGGAYEQYF
TRBJ2-5 TRBV7-8 - once TGTGCCAGCAGCTTATATGCGAGTTTCGAGACCCAGTACTTC CASSLYASFETQYF
TRBJ2-7 TRBV4-2 TRBD2 - TGTGCCAGCAGCCAAGAGGTTAGGCTAGCGGGGTCCTACGAGCAGTACTTC CASSQEVRLAGSYEQYF
TRBJ1-1 TRBV19 - - TGTGCCAGTAAGGGACTGATGAACACTGAAGCTTTCTTT CASKGLMNTEAFF
TRBJ2-3 TRBV30 - - TGTGCCTGGAGTGACAACGGGCGGGTCACAGATACGCAGTATTTT CAWSDNGRVTDTQYF
TRBJ2-1 TRBV11-2 - - TGTGCCAGCAGCTTAGACAGGGGCGGATACAATGAGCAGTTCTTC CASSLDRGGYNEQFF
TRBJ2-5 TRBV5-6 - few TGTGCCAGCTCTCAAACAGGGTCGGCAGAGACCCAGTACTTC CASSQTGSAETQYF
TRBJ1-2 TRBV28 - few TGTGCCAGCAGTTCCTACTACCAGGGGTGGCGCGAGGATGGCTACACCTTC CASSSYYQGWREDGYTF
TRBJ2-5 TRBV27 TRBD1 - TGTGCCAGCAGTTTTAAAACAGGGGGATTAGAGACCCAGTACTTC CASSFKTGGLETQYF
TRBJ1-3 TRBV7-9 TRBD1 once TGTGCCAGCAGCTGGACAGGGGGATACTCTGGAAACACCATATATTTT CASSWTGGYSGNTIYF
TRBJ2-6 TRBV28 TRBD1 - TGTGCCAGCAGTTTATATGGGGACAGGGGCTCTGGGGCCAACGTCCTGACTTTC CASSLYGDRGSGANVLTF
TRBJ2-7 TRBV15 - - TGTGCCACCAGCAGAATTGGACCGGGAGTGTCCTACGAGCAGTACTTC CATSRIGPGVSYEQYF
TRBJ2-1 TRBV5-5 - - TGTGCCAGCAAAAAGGGCCCGAGCTCCTACAATGAGCAGTTCTTC CASKKGPSSYNEQFF
TRBJ2-1 TRBV6-7 - - TGTGCCAGCACGAAACCTGTAAGCGCCTACAATGAGCAGTTCTTC CASTKPVSAYNEQFF
TRBJ2-1 TRBV30 - - TGTGCCTCCCGGACGGGAGCCTCCTACAATGAGCAGTTCTTC CASRTGASYNEQFF
TRBJ1-1 TRBV30 - - TGTGCCTGGAGTGTATCCGGGGAAACCGAAGCTTTCTTT CAWSVSGETEAFF
TRBJ2-3 TRBV5-4 - few TGTGCCAGCAGCTTGGGCTCCGGGGCCCAAACAGATACGCAGTATTTT CASSLGSGAQTDTQYF
TRBJ1-4 TRBV5-1 TRBD1 - TGCGCCAGCAGCTTGGGGGGACAGACTAATGAAAAACTGTTTTTT CASSLGGQTNEKLFF
TRBJ2-7 TRBV18 - - TGTGCCCCCTTCGAGCAGTACTTC CAPFEQYF